Below, 32 T cell receptor beta chains from the same sample are listed, as sequenced in a study of T cell clonotyping in hematopoietic cell transplantation. Sequenced by immunoSEQ multiplex PCR; TCRdb stores in-frame clones only, minus some. The table includes roughly 30,000 clones, about 83% detected once. Time point noted: recipient sample about 28 days before transplant, after cytoreduction. The sequenced sample was peripheral blood mononuclear cells, obtained before stem cell transplant. These receptors all come from a woman aged 30 to 39 with chronic myeloid leukemia. Some clones in this sample may be carry-over from other donors' samples.

The J gene is TRBJ2-2, the V gene TRBV27, with 9 bases aligning to TRBD1. Unmatched junction bases numbered 1, after V lost 3 bases and J lost 5 bases. CDR3 length: 14 residues. Per germline, CDR1 MNHEY and CDR2 SMNVEV (reference sequence). DNA of the CDR3: TGTGCCAGCAGTTTGGGACAGGGTACCGGGGAGCTGTTTTTT. This encodes CASSLGQGTGELFF.

This chain connects TRBV5-6 to TRBJ1-6; no clear D gene. The length of the CDR3 is 13 residues. Germline V gene sequence: CDR1 SGHDT, CDR2 YYEEEE. The ends were cut back, 7 bases at V and 8 bases at J, with 13 bases in the middle. The CDR3 reads CASFTRGDSPLHF. The CDR3 DNA sequence: TGTGCCAGCTTTACTCGGGGAGATTCACCCCTCCACTTT.

By its share, this clone is medium-sized (0.01 to 0.1%). The chain employs TRBV6-5 and TRBJ1-5; 8 bases match TRBD1. The germline CDR1 and CDR2 sequences are MNHEY and SVGAGI. There are 15 residues in the CDR3. After removal of 2 bases from V and 6 bases from J, the junction contained 6 bases not matched to a gene. The CDR3 here is CASSYSQGAAQPQHF. The CDR3 nucleotides read TGTGCCAGCAGTTACAGTCAGGGGGCGGCTCAGCCCCAGCATTTT.

V is TRBV11-2 and J is TRBJ2-3; weak D call: TRBD1 (5 bases). V lost 2 bases and J lost 7, with 7 bases in between. Germline CDR1 reads SGHAT; CDR2 reads FQNNGV. The CDR3 contains 12 residues. Here the CDR3 reads CASSLLGHTQYF. The CDR3 DNA follows: TGTGCCAGCAGCTTACTGGGGCATACGCAGTATTTT.

The rearrangement links TRBV29-1 to TRBJ1-3; no firm D call. This CDR3 has 13 amino acids. Trimming removed 6 bases at V and 0 bases at J, with 9 bases between. Germline values: CDR1 SQVTM, CDR2 ANQGSEA. CDR3 coding DNA: TGCAGCGTATTGATCCTCTCTGGAAACACCATATATTTT. Translated: CSVLILSGNTIYF.

This rearrangement joins TRBV4-3 to TRBJ2-5, with no clear D. The CDR3 runs to 13 residues. With 1 base removed from V and 5 bases from J, the gap between germline ends came to 8 bases. Per germline, CDR1 LGHNA and CDR2 YSLEER. The CDR3 loop reads CASSQGGYETQYF. The CDR3 bases are TGCGCCAGCAGCCAAGGGGGTTACGAGACCCAGTACTTC.

The chain joins TRBV5-1 to TRBJ2-7, with 12 bases matching TRBD2. J gave up 3 bases and V 5 bases, and 3 bases lay outside the gene matches. This CDR3 has 14 residues. CDR1 is SGHRS and CDR2 is YFSETQ in the germline V gene. The CDR3 sequence: CASRTSGGHYEQYF. CDR3 DNA sequence: TGCGCCAGCAGGACTAGCGGGGGACACTACGAGCAGTACTTC.

The rearrangement uses TRBV5-1 and TRBJ2-7; 8 positions match TRBD2. CDR3 length: 16 amino acids. V lost 1 base to trimming and J lost 4 bases; unmatched junction nucleotides: 10. Per germline, CDR1 SGHRS and CDR2 YFSETQ. For the CDR3, the DNA is TGCGCCAGCAGCTTGCCCCCGGGACTAGGGGCGTACGAGCAGTACTTC. Translation gives CASSLPPGLGAYEQYF.

V gene TRBV7-9 combines with J gene TRBJ1-4; TRBD1 matches at 9 bases. V shed 4 bases and J 7 bases; nucleotides not matched to a gene: 7. This CDR3 is built from 15 residues. The germline gives CDR1 SEHNR, CDR2 FQNEAQ (reference sequence). The chain's CDR3 is CASSSNRGLSEKLFF. The CDR3 DNA reads TGTGCCAGCAGCTCGAACAGGGGGCTCAGTGAAAAACTGTTTTTT.

This clone was detected once. The V call is TRBV7-9, the J call TRBJ1-2, with D perhaps matching TRBD1 (5 bases). Trimming left V 3 bases short and J 8 bases short, with 10 bases between. The CDR3 consists of 12 residues. Germline values: CDR1 SEHNR, CDR2 FQNEAQ (reference sequence). The CDR3 loop is CASSLGEVGYTF. CDR3 in DNA: TGTGCCAGCAGCTTGGGGGAGGTAGGCTACACCTTC.

The rearrangement uses TRBV6-1 and TRBJ2-7, with D perhaps matching TRBD2 (7 bases). CDR3 length equals 15 residues. Germline V gives CDR1 MNHNS, CDR2 SASEGT. Trimming removed 1 base at V and 5 bases at J, with 15 bases between. CDR3 amino acids: CASSEGKGGADEQYF. The CDR3 DNA follows: TGTGCCAGCAGTGAAGGGAAGGGGGGGGCTGACGAGCAGTACTTC.

This clone was seen once. The chain uses TRBV6-5 and TRBJ1-2; D unclear. V lost 4 bases and J lost 6, with 12 bases in between. The CDR3 covers 13 residues. Germline CDR1 MNHEY, CDR2 SVGAGI. The CDR3 protein is CASSLEGTNGYTF. In nucleotides, the CDR3 is TGTGCCAGCAGTTTGGAGGGAACGAATGGCTACACCTTC.

The rearrangement joins TRBV27 to TRBJ2-1, with TRBD2 as a possible D gene (5 bases). Trimming cost V 7 bases and J 5 bases, with 12 bases left between them. Germline V lookup: CDR1 MNHEY, CDR2 SMNVEV (reference sequence). This CDR3 has 13 residues. CDR3 loop: CASTRGRDNEQFF. The CDR3 DNA follows: TGTGCCAGCACCCGGGGTAGGGACAATGAGCAGTTCTTC.

This chain joins TRBV5-6 and TRBJ2-5, with 8 bases aligning to TRBD2. CDR3 size: 16 residues. The germline V gene encodes CDR1 SGHDT and CDR2 YYEEEE. V shed 4 bases and J 1 base; nucleotides not matched to a gene: 9. The CDR3 protein is CASSRRGARTQETQYF. CDR3 bases: TGTGCCAGCAGCCGGCGGGGGGCCCGCACCCAAGAGACCCAGTACTTC.

This chain uses TRBV19 with TRBJ1-2, with D possibly TRBD1 on 5 matching bases. The germline gives CDR1 LNHDA, CDR2 SQIVND (reference sequence). The CDR3 is 15 amino acids. V was shortened by 7 bases and J by 4 bases, with 19 bases between the two germline ends. CDR3 amino acids: CASTQTIDSSYGYTF. The CDR3 bases are TGTGCCAGTACGCAGACGATTGACAGTTCCTATGGCTACACCTTC.

The V and J genes are TRBV30 and TRBJ1-4; D might be TRBD1 (6 bases). V lost 3 bases, J lost 7 bases, and 9 bases lay in between. Per germline, CDR1 GTSNPN and CDR2 SVGIG (reference sequence). The CDR3 has 12 residues. This chain's CDR3 is CAWSRGREKLFF. The CDR3 nucleotides are TGTGCCTGGAGCAGGGGTCGTGAAAAACTGTTTTTT. Combining the CDR3 with reference TRBV30 and TRBJ1-4 gives the whole variable domain SQTIHQWPATLVQPVGSPLSLECTVEGTSNPNLYWYRQAAGRGLQLLFYSVGIGQISSEVPQNLSASRPQDRQFILSSKKLLLSDSGFYLCAWSRGREKLFFGSGTQLSVL.

The V and J genes are TRBV7-8 and TRBJ1-2, with 8 bases fitting TRBD1. J lost 6 bases, V lost 5 bases, and 8 bases had no gene match. The CDR3 consists of 14 residues. Germline V gene sequence: CDR1 SGHVS, CDR2 FQNEAQ. This chain's CDR3 is CASSARGLKDGYTF. DNA of the CDR3: TGTGCCAGCAGCGCCAGGGGGCTGAAGGATGGCTACACCTTC.

To note about this clone: A read error may account for a junction end that differs from germline. This chain links TRBV6-5 with TRBJ2-7; TRBD2 matches 8 bases. This CDR3 contains 15 residues. The germline V gene encodes CDR1 MNHEY and CDR2 SVGAGI. CDR3 nucleotides: TGTGCCAGCAGTGTCGGACTAGCAGAAACCTACGAGCGGTACTTC. It is translated as CASSVGLAETYERYF.

The CDR3 spells CASSYSWGREQFF. The CDR3 DNA reads TGTGCCAGCAGTTACTCGTGGGGGCGGGAGCAGTTCTTC. The rearrangement uses TRBV6-5 and TRBJ2-1; tentatively, D is TRBD1 (6 bases). There are 13 residues in the CDR3. Between the trimmed V and J ends, which lost 0 bases and 10 bases, there was a span of 10 bases. Germline V lookup: CDR1 MNHEY, CDR2 SVGAGI.

This chain joins TRBV5-1 and TRBJ2-3; D uncertain. This CDR3 has 15 residues. Trimming shortened V by 0 bases and J by 0 bases, and 8 bases separated the two germline ends. CDR1 and CDR2 from the germline V gene are SGHRS and YFSETQ. The CDR3 here is CASSLEGYSTDTQYF. CDR3 DNA: TGCGCCAGCAGCTTGGAAGGCTATAGCACAGATACGCAGTATTTT.

This chain uses TRBV6-5 with TRBJ1-1; D ambiguous. CDR1 and CDR2 from the germline V gene are MNHEY and SVGAGI. This CDR3 is built from 14 residues. V lost 5 bases and J lost 2, with 12 bases in between. The CDR3 sequence is CASSPKVSNTEAFF. The CDR3 nucleotides are TGTGCCAGCAGTCCGAAGGTCTCCAACACTGAAGCTTTCTTT.

This chain joins TRBV6-5 and TRBJ1-2; TRBD1 is a possible D gene (6 bases). Germline V CDR1 and CDR2: MNHEY, SVGAGI. Trimming stripped 0 bases from V and 8 bases from J, with 16 bases between. The CDR3 spans 15 residues. The CDR3 here is CASSYSHNRARGYTF. For the CDR3, the DNA is TGTGCCAGCAGTTACTCGCATAACAGGGCGCGCGGCTACACCTTC.

The J gene is TRBJ1-5, the V gene TRBV4-1, with a possible D match to TRBD1 (5 bases). This CDR3 is built from 15 residues. The germline V gene has CDR1 MGHRA and CDR2 YSYEKL. Between the trimmed V and J ends, which lost 5 bases and 5 bases, there was a span of 16 bases. CDR3 residues: CASSDSRQLHQPQHF. Here the CDR3 DNA reads TGCGCCAGCAGCGATTCGAGACAGCTACATCAGCCCCAGCATTTT.

V gene TRBV4-3 combines with J gene TRBJ2-7; D unresolved. The CDR3 is 14 residues long. From germline, CDR1 is LGHNA and CDR2 YSLEER. V lost 1 base and J lost 1, with 8 bases in between. CDR3 nucleotide sequence: TGCGCCAGCAGCCAAGCTATATTTTCCTACGAGCAGTACTTC. Residues: CASSQAIFSYEQYF.

V and J are TRBV9 and TRBJ2-1; possibly TRBD2 for D (7 bases). V lost 3 bases to trimming and J lost 8 bases, with 24 bases between them. The CDR3 has 17 amino acids. Germline assignment: CDR1 SGDLS and CDR2 YYNGEE. The CDR3 region is CASSEAGYGGPGDEQFF. For the CDR3, the DNA is TGTGCCAGCAGCGAGGCCGGGTACGGGGGGCCGGGGGATGAGCAGTTCTTC.

The chain has TRBV5-1 and TRBJ2-7; TRBD1 might be the D (5 bases). The CDR3 contains 12 residues. Germline V gives CDR1 SGHRS, CDR2 YFSETQ. Trimming pared 4 bases from V and 6 bases from J, leaving 11 bases between. The CDR3, as DNA: TGCGCCAGCAGCACAGGACCGGGCGAGCAGTACTTC. Its protein product is CASSTGPGEQYF.

V and J are TRBV2 and TRBJ2-7, with no clear D. Germline values: CDR1 SNHLY, CDR2 FYNNEI. V lost 5 bases, J lost 3 bases, and 8 bases lay in between. The CDR3 totals 12 residues. The CDR3 spells CASSLQNYEQYF. DNA of the CDR3: TGTGCCAGCAGTCTGCAGAACTACGAGCAGTACTTC.

V gene TRBV6-6 combines with J gene TRBJ1-2; TRBD1 matches 7 bases. V lost 6 bases, J lost 8 bases, and 6 bases stayed unmatched. This CDR3 comprises 12 residues. Germline loops: CDR1 MNHNY, CDR2 SVGAGI (reference sequence). The CDR3 nucleotides are TGTGCCAGCAGCCCGGACAGGTCGGGCTACACCTTC. Its protein is CASSPDRSGYTF.

The rearrangement uses TRBV6-6 and TRBJ2-7, with D possibly TRBD1 on 6 matching bases. The CDR3 consists of 14 residues. Germline V gene data show CDR1 as MNHNY and CDR2 as SVGAGI (reference sequence). V was trimmed by 6 bases and J by 5 bases, leaving 17 bases between them. The CDR3 DNA is TGTGCCAGCAGCCAACTCAGGGGAAGTCACGAGCAGTACTTC. Its translation is CASSQLRGSHEQYF.

This chain joins TRBV5-1 and TRBJ2-3; 9 bases map to TRBD2. This CDR3 is 16 amino acids long. The germline V gene encodes CDR1 SGHRS and CDR2 YFSETQ. J was trimmed by 1 base and V by 1 base; bases with no gene match: 4. CDR3 DNA: TGCGCCAGCAGCTTGTACGGCGGGGGGGGCACAGATACGCAGTATTTT. As protein: CASSLYGGGGTDTQYF.

This clone was recorded a few times. The V call is TRBV21-1, the J call TRBJ2-3. TRBV21-1 is reported as a pseudogene. CDR3 size: 15 residues. CDR3 DNA: TGTGCCAGCACCCTCGACCTTACTAGCACAGATACGCAGTATTTT. It specifies CASTLDLTSTDTQYF.

The chain combines TRBV5-6 with TRBJ2-2; no clear D. The V end lost 0 bases, the J end lost 1 base, and 7 bases lay between the germline ends. Looked up from germline, CDR1 is SGHDT and CDR2 is YYEEEE. The CDR3 length is 15 residues. The CDR3 DNA is TGTGCCAGCAGCTTGGGCCAGAGGAACACCGGGGAGCTGTTTTTT. Protein sequence: CASSLGQRNTGELFF.